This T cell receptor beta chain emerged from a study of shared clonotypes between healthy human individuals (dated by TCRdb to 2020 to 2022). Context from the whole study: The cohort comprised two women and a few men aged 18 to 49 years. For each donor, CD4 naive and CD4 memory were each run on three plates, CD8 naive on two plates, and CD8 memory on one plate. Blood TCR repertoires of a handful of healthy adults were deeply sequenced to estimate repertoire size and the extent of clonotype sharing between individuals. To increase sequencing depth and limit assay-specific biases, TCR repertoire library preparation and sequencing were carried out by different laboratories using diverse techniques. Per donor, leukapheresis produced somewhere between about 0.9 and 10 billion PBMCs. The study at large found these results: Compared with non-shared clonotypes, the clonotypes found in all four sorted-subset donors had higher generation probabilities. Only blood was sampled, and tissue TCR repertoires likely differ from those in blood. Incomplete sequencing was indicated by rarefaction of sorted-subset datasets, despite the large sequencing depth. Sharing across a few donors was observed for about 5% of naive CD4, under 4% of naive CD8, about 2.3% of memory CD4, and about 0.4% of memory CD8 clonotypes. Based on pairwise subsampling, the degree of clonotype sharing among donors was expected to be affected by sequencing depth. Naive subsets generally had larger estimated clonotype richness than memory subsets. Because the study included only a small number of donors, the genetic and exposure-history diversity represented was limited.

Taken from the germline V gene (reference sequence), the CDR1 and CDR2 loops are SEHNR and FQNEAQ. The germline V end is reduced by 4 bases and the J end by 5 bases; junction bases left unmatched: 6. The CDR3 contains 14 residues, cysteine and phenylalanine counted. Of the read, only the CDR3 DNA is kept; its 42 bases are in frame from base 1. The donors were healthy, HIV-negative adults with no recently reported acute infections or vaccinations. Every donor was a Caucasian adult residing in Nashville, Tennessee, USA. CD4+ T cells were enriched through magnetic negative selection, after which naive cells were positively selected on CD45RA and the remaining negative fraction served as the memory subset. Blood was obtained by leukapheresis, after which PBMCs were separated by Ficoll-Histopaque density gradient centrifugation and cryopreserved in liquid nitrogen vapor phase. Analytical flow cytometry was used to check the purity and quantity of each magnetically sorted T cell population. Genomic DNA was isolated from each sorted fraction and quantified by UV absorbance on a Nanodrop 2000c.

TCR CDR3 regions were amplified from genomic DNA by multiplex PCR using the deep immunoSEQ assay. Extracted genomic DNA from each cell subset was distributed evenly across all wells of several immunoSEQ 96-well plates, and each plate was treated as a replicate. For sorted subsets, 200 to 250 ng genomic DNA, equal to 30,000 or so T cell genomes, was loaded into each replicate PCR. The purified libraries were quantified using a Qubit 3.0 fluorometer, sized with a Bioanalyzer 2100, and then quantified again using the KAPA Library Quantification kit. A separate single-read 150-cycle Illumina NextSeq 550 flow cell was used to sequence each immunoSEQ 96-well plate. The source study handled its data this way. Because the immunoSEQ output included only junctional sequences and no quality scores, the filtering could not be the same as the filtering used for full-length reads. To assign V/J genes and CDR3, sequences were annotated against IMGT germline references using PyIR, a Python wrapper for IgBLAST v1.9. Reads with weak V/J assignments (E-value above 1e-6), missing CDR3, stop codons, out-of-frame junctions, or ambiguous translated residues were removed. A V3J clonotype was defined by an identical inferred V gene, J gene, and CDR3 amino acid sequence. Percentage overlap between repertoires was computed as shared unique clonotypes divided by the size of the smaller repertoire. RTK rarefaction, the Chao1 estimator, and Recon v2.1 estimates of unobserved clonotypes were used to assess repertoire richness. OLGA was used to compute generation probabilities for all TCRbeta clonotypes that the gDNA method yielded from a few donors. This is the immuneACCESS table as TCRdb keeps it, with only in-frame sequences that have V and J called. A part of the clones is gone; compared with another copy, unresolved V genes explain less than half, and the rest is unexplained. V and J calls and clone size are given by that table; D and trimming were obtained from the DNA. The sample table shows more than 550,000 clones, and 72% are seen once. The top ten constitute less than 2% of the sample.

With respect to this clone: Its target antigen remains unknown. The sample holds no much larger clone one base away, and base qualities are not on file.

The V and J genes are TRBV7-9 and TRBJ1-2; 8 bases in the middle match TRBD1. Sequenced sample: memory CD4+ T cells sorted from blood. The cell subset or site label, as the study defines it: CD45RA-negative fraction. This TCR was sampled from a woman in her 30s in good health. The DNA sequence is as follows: TGTGCCAGCAGCTCGCAGGGGGCTGCATATGGCTACACCTTC. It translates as CASSSQGAAYGYTF.